This paragraph reports one T cell receptor (beta chain). Libraries were prepared by immunoSEQ multiplex PCR; TCRdb keeps only in-frame clonotypes and omits some of them. Of some 100,000 clones listed, approximately 89% are singletons. This sample was taken from a study of T cell responses to AZD1222 COVID-19 vaccine. Germline CDR1 is MNHEY and CDR2 is SVGAGI. V shed 6 bases and J shed 5 bases, with 14 bases lying between them. This CDR3 spans 13 amino acids. The sequencing used peripheral blood, collected 28 days after the second AZD1222 dose. The chain employs TRBV6-5 and TRBJ2-7, with D possibly matching TRBD1 (5 bases). The clonotype originates from an adult who received the AZD1222 COVID-19 vaccine. CDR3 DNA sequence: TGTGCCAGCAGCCCAGACAGTATCCACGAGCAGTACTTC. It yields the protein CASSPDSIHEQYF.